This passage covers 6 T cell receptor beta chains from one sample sequenced in a study of blood T cell repertoires in COVID-19. Here immunoSEQ multiplex PCR was the method, and the copy in TCRdb shows in-frame clones only, minus some. The sample has 250,000 to 350,000 clones; roughly 88% are singletons. Sequenced sample: peripheral blood. The receptors derive from a woman in her thirties who had recovered from COVID-19.

The chain carries TRBV2 and TRBJ2-1; TRBD1 is a possible D gene (6 bases). V was clipped by 6 bases and J by 5 bases, with 20 bases between them. The CDR3 covers 16 residues. Germline loops: CDR1 SNHLY, CDR2 FYNNEI. CDR3 in DNA: TGTGCCAGCAGCCTAAACAGGGCAGGTATAGACAATGAGCAGTTCTTC. Its protein is CASSLNRAGIDNEQFF.

This chain uses TRBV7-2 with TRBJ2-5; maybe TRBD2 (6 bases). Between the trimmed V and J ends, which lost 5 bases and 1 base, there was a span of 11 bases. This CDR3 has 14 residues. The V gene's germline CDR1 is SGHTA and CDR2 FQGNSA. The CDR3 nucleotides read TGTGCCAGCAGCCACCGGGACTTCCAAGAGACCCAGTACTTC. It yields the protein CASSHRDFQETQYF.

The V call is TRBV27, the J call TRBJ2-4; 8 bases map to TRBD1. CDR1 and CDR2 (germline): MNHEY, SMNVEV (reference sequence). This CDR3 is built from 17 residues. V gave up 1 base and J gave up 2 bases; unmatched junction bases: 7. The chain's CDR3 is CASSLYRGAGSKNIQYF. In nucleotides, the CDR3 is TGTGCCAGCAGTTTATACAGGGGGGCCGGGTCCAAAAACATTCAGTACTTC.

The genes are TRBV20-1 and TRBJ2-1, with D unresolved. Germline loops: CDR1 DFQATT, CDR2 SNEGSKA (reference sequence). Trimming left V 3 bases short and J 16 bases short, with 16 bases between. The CDR3 loop spans 11 amino acids. The DNA of the CDR3 is TGCAGTGCTAGGGCCCAAACGATCCCTTTCTTC. Translated, it gives CSARAQTIPFF.

V gene TRBV5-4 combines with J gene TRBJ2-1; possible D gene TRBD2, 6 bases. Germline lookup yields CDR1 SGHNT and CDR2 YYREEE (reference sequence). The CDR3 contains 15 residues. Trimming pared 1 base from V and 2 bases from J, leaving 10 bases between. The CDR3 is CASSLRRETYNEQFF. Written as DNA, the CDR3 is TGTGCCAGCAGCTTGCGGAGGGAAACCTACAATGAGCAGTTCTTC.

The rearrangement joins TRBV6-5 to TRBJ2-1; 7 positions agree with TRBD1. CDR3 length: 15 amino acids. The junction had 2 bases not matched to a gene; V was cut back by 2 bases and J by 1 base. The germline V gene encodes CDR1 MNHEY and CDR2 SVGAGI. DNA of the CDR3: TGTGCCAGCAGTTACGACAGGGCGTCCTACAATGAGCAGTTCTTC. It yields the protein CASSYDRASYNEQFF.